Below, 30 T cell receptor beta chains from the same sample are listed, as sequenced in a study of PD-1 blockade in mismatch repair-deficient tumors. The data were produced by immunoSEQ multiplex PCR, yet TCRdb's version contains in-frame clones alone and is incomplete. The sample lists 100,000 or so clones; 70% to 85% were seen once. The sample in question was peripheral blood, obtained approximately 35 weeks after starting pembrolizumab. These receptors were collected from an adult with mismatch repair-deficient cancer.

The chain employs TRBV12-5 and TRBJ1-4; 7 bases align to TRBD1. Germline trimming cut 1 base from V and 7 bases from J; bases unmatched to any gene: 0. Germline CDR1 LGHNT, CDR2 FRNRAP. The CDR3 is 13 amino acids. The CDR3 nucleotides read TGTGCTAGTGGTTTGGGACAGGGTGAAAAACTGTTTTTT. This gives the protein CASGLGQGEKLFF.

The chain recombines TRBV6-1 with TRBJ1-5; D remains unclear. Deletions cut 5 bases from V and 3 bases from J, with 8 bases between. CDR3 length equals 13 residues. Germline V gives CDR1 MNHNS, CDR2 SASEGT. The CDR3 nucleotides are TGTGCCAGCAGTCTGGGCTACAATCAGCCCCAGCATTTT. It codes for CASSLGYNQPQHF.

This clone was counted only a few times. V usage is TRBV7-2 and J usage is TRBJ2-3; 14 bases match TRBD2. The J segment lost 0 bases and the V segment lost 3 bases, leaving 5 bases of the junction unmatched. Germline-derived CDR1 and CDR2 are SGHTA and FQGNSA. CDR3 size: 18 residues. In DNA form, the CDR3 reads TGTGCCAGCAGCTTCGCCGGGACTAGCGGGAGTAGCACAGATACGCAGTATTTT. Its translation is CASSFAGTSGSSTDTQYF.

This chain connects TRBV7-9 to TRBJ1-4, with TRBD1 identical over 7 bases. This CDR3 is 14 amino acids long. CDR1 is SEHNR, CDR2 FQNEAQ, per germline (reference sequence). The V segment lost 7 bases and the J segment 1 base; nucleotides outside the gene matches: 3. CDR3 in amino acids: CASTHRGTNEKLFF. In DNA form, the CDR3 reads TGTGCCAGCACCCACAGGGGAACTAATGAAAAACTGTTTTTT.

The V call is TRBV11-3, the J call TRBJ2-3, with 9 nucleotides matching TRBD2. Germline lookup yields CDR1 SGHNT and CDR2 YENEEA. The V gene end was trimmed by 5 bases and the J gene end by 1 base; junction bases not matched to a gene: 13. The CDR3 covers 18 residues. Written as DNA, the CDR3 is TGTGCCAGCAGCCGCCCCCTTGGTAGCGGGAGAGGCACAGATACGCAGTATTTT. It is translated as CASSRPLGSGRGTDTQYF.

CDR3 in DNA: TGTGCCAGCAGAAAAACAGGGGGCGCGGGGGAGACCCAGTACTTC. Residues: CASRKTGGAGETQYF. The chain carries TRBV5-4 and TRBJ2-5; TRBD1 agrees at 9 bases. The CDR3 spans 15 residues. Germline assignment: CDR1 SGHNT and CDR2 YYREEE (reference sequence). Trimming at V came to 5 bases and at J to 5 bases, leaving 10 bases not matched to a gene.

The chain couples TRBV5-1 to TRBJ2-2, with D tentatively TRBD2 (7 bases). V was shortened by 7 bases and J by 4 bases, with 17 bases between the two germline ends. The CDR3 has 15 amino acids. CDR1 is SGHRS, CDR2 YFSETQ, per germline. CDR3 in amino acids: CASEQGGSFTGELFF. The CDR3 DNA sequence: TGCGCCAGCGAACAGGGCGGGAGTTTCACCGGGGAGCTGTTTTTT.

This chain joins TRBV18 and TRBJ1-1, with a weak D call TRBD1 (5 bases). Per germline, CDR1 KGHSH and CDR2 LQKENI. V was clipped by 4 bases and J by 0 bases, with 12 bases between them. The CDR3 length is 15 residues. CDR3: CASSRGASMNTEAFF. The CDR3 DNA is TGTGCCAGCTCACGGGGCGCCTCAATGAACACTGAAGCTTTCTTT.

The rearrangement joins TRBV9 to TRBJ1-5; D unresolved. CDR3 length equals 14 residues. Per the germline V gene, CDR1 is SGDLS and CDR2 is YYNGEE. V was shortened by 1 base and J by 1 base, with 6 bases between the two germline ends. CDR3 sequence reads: CASSVSGSNQPQHF. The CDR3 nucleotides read TGTGCCAGCAGCGTATCAGGAAGCAATCAGCCCCAGCATTTT.

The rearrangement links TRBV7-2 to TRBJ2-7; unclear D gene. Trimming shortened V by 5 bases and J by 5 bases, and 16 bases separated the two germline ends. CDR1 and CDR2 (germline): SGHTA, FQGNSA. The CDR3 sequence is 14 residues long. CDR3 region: CASSPGSLGDEQYF. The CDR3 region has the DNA TGTGCCAGCAGCCCGGGCTCTCTCGGTGACGAGCAGTACTTC.

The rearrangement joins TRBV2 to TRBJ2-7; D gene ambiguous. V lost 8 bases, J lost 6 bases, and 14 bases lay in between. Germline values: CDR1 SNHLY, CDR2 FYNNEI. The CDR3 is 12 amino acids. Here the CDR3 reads CASCAAWREQYF. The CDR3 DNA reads TGTGCCAGCTGCGCGGCTTGGCGCGAGCAGTACTTC.

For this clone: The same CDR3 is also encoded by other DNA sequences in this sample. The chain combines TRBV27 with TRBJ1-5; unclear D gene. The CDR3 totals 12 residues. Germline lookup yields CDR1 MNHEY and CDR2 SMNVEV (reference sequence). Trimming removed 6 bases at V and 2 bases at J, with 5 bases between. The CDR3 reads CASRVGNQPQHF. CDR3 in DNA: TGTGCCAGCAGAGTAGGCAATCAGCCCCAGCATTTT.

The CDR3 reads CATTGQGVGQPQHF. The DNA of the CDR3 is TGTGCCACCACGGGACAGGGGGTAGGTCAGCCCCAGCATTTT. The chain has TRBV2 and TRBJ1-5; the match to TRBD1 covers 11 bases. Looked up from germline, CDR1 is SNHLY and CDR2 is FYNNEI. The CDR3 has 14 amino acids. The trim removed 10 bases at V and 6 bases at J, leaving 8 bases unmatched.

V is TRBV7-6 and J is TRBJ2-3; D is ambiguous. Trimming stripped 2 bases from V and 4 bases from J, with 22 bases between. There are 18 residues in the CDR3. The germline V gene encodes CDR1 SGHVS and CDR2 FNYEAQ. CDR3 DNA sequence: TGTGCCAGCAGCTTATCCCTGGACCAAAACGAACGGGCAGATACGCAGTATTTT. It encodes CASSLSLDQNERADTQYF.

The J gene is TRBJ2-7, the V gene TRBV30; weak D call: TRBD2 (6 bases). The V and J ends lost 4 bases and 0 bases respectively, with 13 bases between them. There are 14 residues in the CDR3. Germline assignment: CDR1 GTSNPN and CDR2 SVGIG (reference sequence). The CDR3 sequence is CAWIKAGSSYEQYF. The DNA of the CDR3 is TGTGCCTGGATAAAGGCGGGGAGCTCCTACGAGCAGTACTTC.

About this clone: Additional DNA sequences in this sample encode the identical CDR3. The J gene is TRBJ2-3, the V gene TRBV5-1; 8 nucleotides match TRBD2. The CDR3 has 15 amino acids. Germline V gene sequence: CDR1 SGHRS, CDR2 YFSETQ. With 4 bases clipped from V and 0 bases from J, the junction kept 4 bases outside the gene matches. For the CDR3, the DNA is TGCGCCAGCAGCCGGGGGGGCGGAAGCACAGATACGCAGTATTTT. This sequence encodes CASSRGGGSTDTQYF.

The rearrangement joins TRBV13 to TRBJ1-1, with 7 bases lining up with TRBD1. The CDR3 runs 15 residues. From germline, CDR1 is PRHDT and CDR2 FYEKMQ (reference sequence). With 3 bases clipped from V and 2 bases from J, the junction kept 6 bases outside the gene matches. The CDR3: CASSLRQGGNTEAFF. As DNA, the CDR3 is TGTGCCAGCAGCTTGCGACAGGGCGGCAACACTGAAGCTTTCTTT.

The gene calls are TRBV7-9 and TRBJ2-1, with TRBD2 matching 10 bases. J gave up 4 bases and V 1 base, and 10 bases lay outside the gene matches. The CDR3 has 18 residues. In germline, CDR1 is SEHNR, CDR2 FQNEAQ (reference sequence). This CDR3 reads CASSLGGGSGGGYNEQFF. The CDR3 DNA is TGTGCCAGCAGCTTAGGAGGTGGGAGCGGGGGGGGTTACAATGAGCAGTTCTTC.

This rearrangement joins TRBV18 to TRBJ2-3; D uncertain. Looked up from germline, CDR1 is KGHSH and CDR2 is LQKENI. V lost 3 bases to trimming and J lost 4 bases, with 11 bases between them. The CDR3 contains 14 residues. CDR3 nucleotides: TGTGCCAGCTCACCGAACTACCAAGCAGATACGCAGTATTTT. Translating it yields CASSPNYQADTQYF.

CDR3 region: CASSQLQDTEAFF. The CDR3 DNA is TGTGCCAGCAGCCAATTGCAGGACACTGAAGCTTTCTTT. J is TRBJ1-1 and V is TRBV16, with D uncertain. Trimming removed 1 base from V and 3 bases from J, with 6 bases in between. This CDR3 contains 13 residues. CDR1 KGHSY and CDR2 FQNENV come from the germline V gene.

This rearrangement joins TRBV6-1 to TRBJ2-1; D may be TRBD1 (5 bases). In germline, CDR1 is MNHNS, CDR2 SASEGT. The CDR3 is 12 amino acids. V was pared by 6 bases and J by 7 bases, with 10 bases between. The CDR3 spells CASRGRWNEQFF. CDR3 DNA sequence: TGTGCCAGCAGGGGGCGTTGGAATGAGCAGTTCTTC.

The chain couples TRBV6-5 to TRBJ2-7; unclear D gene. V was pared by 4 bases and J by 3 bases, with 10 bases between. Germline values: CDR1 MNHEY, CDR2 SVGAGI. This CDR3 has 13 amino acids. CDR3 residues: CASSFGQNYEQYF. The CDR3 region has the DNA TGTGCCAGCAGTTTTGGGCAGAACTACGAGCAGTACTTC.

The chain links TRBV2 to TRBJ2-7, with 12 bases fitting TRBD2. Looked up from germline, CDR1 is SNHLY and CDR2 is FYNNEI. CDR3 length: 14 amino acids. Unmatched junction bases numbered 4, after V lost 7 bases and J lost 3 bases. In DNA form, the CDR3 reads TGTGCCAGCACTAGGACTAGCGGGAACTACGAGCAGTACTTC. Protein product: CASTRTSGNYEQYF. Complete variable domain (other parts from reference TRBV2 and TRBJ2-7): EPEVTQTPSHQVTQMGQEVILRCVPISNHLYFYWYRQILGQKVEFLVSFYNNEISEKSEIFDDQFSVERPDGSNFTLKIRSTKLEDSAMYFCASTRTSGNYEQYFGPGTRLTVT.

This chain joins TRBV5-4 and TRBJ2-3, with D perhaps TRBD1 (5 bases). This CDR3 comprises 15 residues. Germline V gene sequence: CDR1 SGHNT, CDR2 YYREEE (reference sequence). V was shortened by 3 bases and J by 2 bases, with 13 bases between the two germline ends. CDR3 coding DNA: TGTGCCAGCAGCTCTAACAGGCCCCCCACAGATACGCAGTATTTT. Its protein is CASSSNRPPTDTQYF.

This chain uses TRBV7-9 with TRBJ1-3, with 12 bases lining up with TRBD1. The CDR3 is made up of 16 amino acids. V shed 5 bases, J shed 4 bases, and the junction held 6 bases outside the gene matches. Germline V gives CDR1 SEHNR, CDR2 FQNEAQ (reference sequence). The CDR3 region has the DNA TGTGCCAGCAGCCTACGGGACAGGGGGCCGGGAAACACCATATATTTT. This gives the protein CASSLRDRGPGNTIYF.

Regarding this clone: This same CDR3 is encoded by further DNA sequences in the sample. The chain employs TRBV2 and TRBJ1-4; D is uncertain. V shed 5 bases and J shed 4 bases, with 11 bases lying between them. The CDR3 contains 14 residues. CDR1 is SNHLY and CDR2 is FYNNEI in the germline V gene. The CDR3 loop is CASSLPTLNEKLFF. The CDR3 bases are TGTGCCAGCAGTTTACCGACCCTTAATGAAAAACTGTTTTTT.

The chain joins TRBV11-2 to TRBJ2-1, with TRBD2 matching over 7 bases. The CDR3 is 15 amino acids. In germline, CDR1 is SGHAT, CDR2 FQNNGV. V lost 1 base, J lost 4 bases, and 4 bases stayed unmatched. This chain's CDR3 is CASSLGGSGYNEQFF. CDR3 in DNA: TGTGCCAGCAGCTTAGGGGGTAGCGGGTACAATGAGCAGTTCTTC.

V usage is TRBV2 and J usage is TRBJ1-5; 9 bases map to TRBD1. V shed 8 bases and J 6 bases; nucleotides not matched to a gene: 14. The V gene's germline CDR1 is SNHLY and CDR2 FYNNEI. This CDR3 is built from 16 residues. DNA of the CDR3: TGTGCCAGCTCGCTAGCAGAACAGGGGGCTGGTCAGCCCCAGCATTTT. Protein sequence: CASSLAEQGAGQPQHF.

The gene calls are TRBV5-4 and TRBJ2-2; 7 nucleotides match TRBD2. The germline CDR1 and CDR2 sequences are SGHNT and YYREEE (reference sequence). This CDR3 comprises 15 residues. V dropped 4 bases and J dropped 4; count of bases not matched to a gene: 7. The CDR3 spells CASSQGLPTTGELFF. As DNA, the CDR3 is TGTGCCAGCAGCCAGGGACTACCTACCACCGGGGAGCTGTTTTTT.

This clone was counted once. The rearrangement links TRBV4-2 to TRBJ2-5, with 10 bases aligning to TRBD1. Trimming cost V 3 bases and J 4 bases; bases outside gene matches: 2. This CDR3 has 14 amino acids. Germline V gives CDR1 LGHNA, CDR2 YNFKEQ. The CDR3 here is CASSQGDRGETQYF. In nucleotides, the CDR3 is TGTGCCAGCAGCCAGGGGGACAGGGGAGAGACCCAGTACTTC.